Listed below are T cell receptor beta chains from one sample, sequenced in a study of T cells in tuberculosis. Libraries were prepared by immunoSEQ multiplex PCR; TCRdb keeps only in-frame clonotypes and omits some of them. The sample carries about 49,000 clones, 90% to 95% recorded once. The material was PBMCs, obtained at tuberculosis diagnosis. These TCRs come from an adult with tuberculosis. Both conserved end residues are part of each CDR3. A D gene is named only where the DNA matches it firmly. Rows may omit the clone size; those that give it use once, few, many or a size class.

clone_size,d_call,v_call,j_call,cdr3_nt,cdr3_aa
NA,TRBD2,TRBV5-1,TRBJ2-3,TGCGCCAGCAGGGCGGGACTAGCGGATCCAGATACGCAGTATTTT,CASRAGLADPDTQYF
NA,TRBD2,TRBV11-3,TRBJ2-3,TGTGCCAGCAGCGGCACTTTTAGCGGGAGAGACACAGATACGCAGTATTTT,CASSGTFSGRDTDTQYF
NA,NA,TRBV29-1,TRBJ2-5,TGCAGCGTAACAGGGTCCCAAGAGACCCAGTACTTC,CSVTGSQETQYF
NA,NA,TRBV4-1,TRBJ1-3,TGCGCCAGCAGCCAAGCCTTCTCTGGAAACACCATATATTTT,CASSQAFSGNTIYF
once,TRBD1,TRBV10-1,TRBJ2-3,TGCGCCAGCGACAGGGGGCGCGCAGATACGCAGTATTTT,CASDRGRADTQYF
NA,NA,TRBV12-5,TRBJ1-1,TGTGCTAGTGGAGACAGCCTGCTCATGAACACTGAAGCTTTCTTT,CASGDSLLMNTEAFF
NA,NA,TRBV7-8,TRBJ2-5,TGTGCCAGCAGCTTAAGGGGGGGGTCAGTCCAAGAGACCCAGTACTTC,CASSLRGGSVQETQYF
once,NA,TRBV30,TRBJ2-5,TGTGCCTGGAGCCAGGGACTGACGCCACAAGAGACCCAGTACTTC,CAWSQGLTPQETQYF
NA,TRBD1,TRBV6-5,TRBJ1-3,TGTGCCAGCAGTGATCGGACAGGGGGGAACACCATATATTTT,CASSDRTGGNTIYF
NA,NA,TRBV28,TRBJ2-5,TGTGCCAGCAGTACGATTAGCGGTCAAGAGACCCAGTACTTC,CASSTISGQETQYF
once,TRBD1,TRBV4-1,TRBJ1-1,TGCGCCAGCACCCACGTCCCCGGGACAGGGGGCGTACACGCCGAAGCTTTCTTT,CASTHVPGTGGVHAEAFF
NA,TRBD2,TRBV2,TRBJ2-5,TGTGCCAGCGGTAGCGGGAGGGGACAAGAGACCCAGTACTTC,CASGSGRGQETQYF
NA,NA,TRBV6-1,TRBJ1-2,TGTGCCAGCAGTGAAGACAGGGCCTATGGCTACACCTTC,CASSEDRAYGYTF
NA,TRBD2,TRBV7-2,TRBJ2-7,TGTGCCAGCAGCTTAGGGGCGGGAGGCGAGCAGTACTTC,CASSLGAGGEQYF
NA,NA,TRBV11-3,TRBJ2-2,TGTGCCAGCAGCTGGGACACCACCGGGGAGCTGTTTTTT,CASSWDTTGELFF
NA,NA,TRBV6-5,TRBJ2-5,TGTGCCAGCAGTTACCTTAGCGGAGCTCAAGAGACCCAGTACTTC,CASSYLSGAQETQYF
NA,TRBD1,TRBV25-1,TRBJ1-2,TGTGCCAGCTCCTCTAGGACAGGGTTTGGCTACACCTTC,CASSSRTGFGYTF
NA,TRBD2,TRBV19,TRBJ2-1,TGTGCCAGTAGTATAGATCTAGCGGAGAATTACAATGAGCAGTTCTTC,CASSIDLAENYNEQFF
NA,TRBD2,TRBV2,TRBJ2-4,TGTGCCAGCAGTGACTGGGGGACTAGCGGGAGGGTAAACATTCAGTACTTC,CASSDWGTSGRVNIQYF
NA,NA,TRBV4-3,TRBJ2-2,TGCGCCAGCAGCCATGCATTACTAGCTTCGAACACCGGGGAGCTGTTTTTT,CASSHALLASNTGELFF
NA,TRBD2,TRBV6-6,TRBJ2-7,TGTGCCAGCAGCCCACTAGCGGGAGGCCGGGTATACGAGCAGTACTTC,CASSPLAGGRVYEQYF
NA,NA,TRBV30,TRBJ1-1,TGTGCCTGGAGTGTAGGGGATGGGGATTGGTCAGCTTTCTTT,CAWSVGDGDWSAFF
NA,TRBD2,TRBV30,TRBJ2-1,TGTGCCTGGAGTCTTGCCCGGACTAGCGGTAACAATGAGCAGTTCTTC,CAWSLARTSGNNEQFF
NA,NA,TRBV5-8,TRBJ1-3,TGTGCCAGCAGCCTGGCGGTTTTCTCTGGAAACACCATATATTTT,CASSLAVFSGNTIYF
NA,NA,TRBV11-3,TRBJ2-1,TGTGCCAGCAGCTTCACGGCGGGTAATGAGCAGTTCTTC,CASSFTAGNEQFF
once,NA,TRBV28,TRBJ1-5,TGTGCCAGCAGTTTATCAGGGAAGCGCAATCAGCCCCAGCATTTT,CASSLSGKRNQPQHF
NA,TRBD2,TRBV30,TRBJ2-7,TGTGCCTGGACTAGCGGGATTGCCCCTCCCCGATACGAGCAGTACTTC,CAWTSGIAPPRYEQYF
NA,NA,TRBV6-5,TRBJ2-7,TGTGCCAGCAGTACACGGGGAACCTACGAGCAGTACTTC,CASSTRGTYEQYF
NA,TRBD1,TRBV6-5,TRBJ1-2,TGTGCCAGCAGTTACTCGGGGACAGGGGGCTATGGCTACACCTTC,CASSYSGTGGYGYTF